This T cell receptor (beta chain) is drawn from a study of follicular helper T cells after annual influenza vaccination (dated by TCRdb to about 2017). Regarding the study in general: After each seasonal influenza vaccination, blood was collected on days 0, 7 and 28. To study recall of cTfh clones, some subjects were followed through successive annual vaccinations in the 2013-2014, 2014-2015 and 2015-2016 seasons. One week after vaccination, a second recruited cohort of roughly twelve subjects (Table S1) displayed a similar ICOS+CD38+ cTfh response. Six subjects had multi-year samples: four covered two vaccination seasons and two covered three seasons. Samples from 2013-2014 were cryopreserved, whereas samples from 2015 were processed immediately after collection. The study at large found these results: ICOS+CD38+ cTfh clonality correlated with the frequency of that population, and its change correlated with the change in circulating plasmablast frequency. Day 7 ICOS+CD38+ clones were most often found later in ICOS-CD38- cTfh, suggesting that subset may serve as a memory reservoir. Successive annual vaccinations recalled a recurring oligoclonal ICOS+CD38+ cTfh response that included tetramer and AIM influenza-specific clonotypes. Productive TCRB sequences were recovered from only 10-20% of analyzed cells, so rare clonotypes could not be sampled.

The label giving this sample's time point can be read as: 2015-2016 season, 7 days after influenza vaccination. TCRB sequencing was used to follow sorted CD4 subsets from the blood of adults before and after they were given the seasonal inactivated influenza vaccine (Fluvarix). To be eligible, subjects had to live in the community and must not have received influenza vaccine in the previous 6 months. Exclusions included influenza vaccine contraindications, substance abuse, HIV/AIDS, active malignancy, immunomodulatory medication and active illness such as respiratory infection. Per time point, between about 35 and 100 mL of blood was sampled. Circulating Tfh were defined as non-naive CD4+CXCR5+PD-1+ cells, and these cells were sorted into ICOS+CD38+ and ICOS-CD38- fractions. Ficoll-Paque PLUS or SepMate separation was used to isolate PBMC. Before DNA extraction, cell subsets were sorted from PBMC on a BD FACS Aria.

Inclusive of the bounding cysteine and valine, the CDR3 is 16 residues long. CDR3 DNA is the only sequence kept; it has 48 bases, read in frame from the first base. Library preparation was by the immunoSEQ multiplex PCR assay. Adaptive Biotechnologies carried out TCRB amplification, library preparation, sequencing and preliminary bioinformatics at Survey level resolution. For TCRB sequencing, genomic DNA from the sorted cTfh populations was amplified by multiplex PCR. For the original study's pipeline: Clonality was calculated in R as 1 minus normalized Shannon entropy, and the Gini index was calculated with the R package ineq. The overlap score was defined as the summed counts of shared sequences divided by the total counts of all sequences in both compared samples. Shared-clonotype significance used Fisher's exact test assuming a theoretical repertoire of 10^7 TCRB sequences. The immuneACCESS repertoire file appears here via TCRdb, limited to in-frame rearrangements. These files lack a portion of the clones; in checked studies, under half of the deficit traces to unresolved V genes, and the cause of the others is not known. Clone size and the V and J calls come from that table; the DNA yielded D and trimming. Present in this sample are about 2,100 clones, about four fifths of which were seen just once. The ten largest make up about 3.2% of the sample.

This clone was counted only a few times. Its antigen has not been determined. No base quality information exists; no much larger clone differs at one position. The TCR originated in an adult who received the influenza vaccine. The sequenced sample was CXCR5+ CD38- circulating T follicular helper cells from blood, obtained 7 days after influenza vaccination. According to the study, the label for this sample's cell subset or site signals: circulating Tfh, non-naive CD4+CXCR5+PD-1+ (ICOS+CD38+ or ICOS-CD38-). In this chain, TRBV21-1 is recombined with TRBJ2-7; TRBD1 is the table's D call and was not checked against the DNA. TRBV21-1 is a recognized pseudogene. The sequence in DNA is TGTGCCAGCAGCAAAGTGGGGGACAGGGGGACCTACGAGCAGTACGTC. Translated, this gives CASSKVGDRGTYEQYV.